Listed here are 13 T cell receptor beta chains from one sample, sequenced in a study of control samples from healthy donors and cancer patients. Sequencing was performed with immunoSEQ multiplex PCR; in TCRdb, only in-frame clones are kept and a portion is missing. The table lists fewer than 100,000 clones, 82% of them singletons. Sequenced input: blood. The receptor source for this set is a man aged 55 to 70 in good health.

This clone showed up just a few times. This sequence joins TRBV15 and TRBJ2-1; D ambiguous. The CDR3 is 13 residues long. From germline, CDR1 is LNHNV and CDR2 YYDKDF (reference sequence). Trimming took 4 bases from V and 7 from J, leaving 11 bases between them. This chain's CDR3 is CATSTNDGNEQFF. Here the CDR3 DNA reads TGTGCCACCAGCACTAACGACGGGAATGAGCAGTTCTTC.

CDR3 sequence reads: CAWSVPGANQPQHF. The CDR3, as DNA: TGTGCCTGGAGTGTACCGGGGGCGAATCAGCCCCAGCATTTT. This rearrangement joins TRBV30 to TRBJ1-5, with a possible D match to TRBD1 (6 bases). CDR3 length: 14 residues. Germline values: CDR1 GTSNPN, CDR2 SVGIG (reference sequence). Trimming shortened V by 0 bases and J by 4 bases, and 10 bases separated the two germline ends. The full variable domain, rest sourced from reference TRBV30 and TRBJ1-5, is SQTIHQWPATLVQPVGSPLSLECTVEGTSNPNLYWYRQAAGRGLQLLFYSVGIGQISSEVPQNLSASRPQDRQFILSSKKLLLSDSGFYLCAWSVPGANQPQHFGDGTRLSIL.

V and J are TRBV6-5 and TRBJ2-7, with 9 bases lining up with TRBD1. The CDR3 covers 13 residues. The V gene end was trimmed by 2 bases and the J gene end by 9 bases; junction bases not matched to a gene: 5. The germline V gene has CDR1 MNHEY and CDR2 SVGAGI. CDR3 sequence reads: CASSYTNRGPQYF. CDR3 DNA sequence: TGTGCCAGCAGTTACACCAACAGGGGGCCGCAGTACTTC.

This chain links TRBV4-1 with TRBJ2-6, with D perhaps being TRBD1 or TRBD2 (6 bases each). Between the trimmed V and J ends, which lost 0 bases and 2 bases, there was a span of 14 bases. CDR1 and CDR2 from the germline V gene are MGHRA and YSYEKL. CDR3 length equals 18 residues. The CDR3 sequence is CASSQDGGQGTGANVLTF. The DNA of the CDR3 is TGCGCCAGCAGCCAAGATGGGGGGCAGGGGACTGGGGCCAACGTCCTGACTTTC.

The chain has TRBV19 and TRBJ2-1; 7 bases fit TRBD2. Germline loops: CDR1 LNHDA, CDR2 SQIVND (reference sequence). The CDR3 extends over 16 amino acids. V lost 0 bases to trimming and J lost 7 bases; unmatched junction nucleotides: 9. The CDR3 spells CASSIERLAEGNEQFF. In DNA form, the CDR3 reads TGTGCCAGTAGTATAGAGAGGCTAGCGGAAGGGAATGAGCAGTTCTTC.

V and J are TRBV18 and TRBJ2-1; D ambiguous. The germline V gene encodes CDR1 KGHSH and CDR2 LQKENI. This CDR3 is 16 amino acids long. V shed 4 bases and J shed 1 base, with 14 bases lying between them. The CDR3 spells CASSRGVQSSYNEQFF. The CDR3 DNA is TGTGCCAGCTCACGAGGAGTGCAGTCATCCTACAATGAGCAGTTCTTC.

This chain links TRBV2 with TRBJ2-2; TRBD1 is a possible D gene (5 bases). CDR3 length: 15 residues. The V end lost 1 base, the J end lost 3 bases, and 9 bases lay between the germline ends. The germline V gene has CDR1 SNHLY and CDR2 FYNNEI. The CDR3 loop is CASSEGGLHTGELFF. CDR3 DNA: TGTGCCAGCAGTGAAGGGGGCCTTCACACCGGGGAGCTGTTTTTT.

This clone was detected only a few times. This chain connects TRBV30 to TRBJ1-1, with a weak D call TRBD1 (6 bases). Germline V gene sequence: CDR1 GTSNPN, CDR2 SVGIG (reference sequence). The ends were cut back, 2 bases at V and 4 bases at J, with 14 bases in the middle. The CDR3 has 14 residues. CDR3 sequence reads: CAWSYPRGGTEAFF. The CDR3 bases are TGTGCCTGGAGTTATCCCAGGGGTGGCACTGAAGCTTTCTTT.

Concerning this clone itself: The same CDR3 is also encoded by other DNA sequences in this sample. CDR3 region: CASSEGDTGELFF. CDR3 DNA sequence: TGTGCCAGCAGTGAAGGAGATACAGGGGAGCTGTTTTTT. The chain carries TRBV6-4 and TRBJ2-2; D not resolved. Looked up from germline, CDR1 is MRHNA and CDR2 is SNTAGT. Trimming pared 3 bases from V and 8 bases from J, leaving 10 bases between. The CDR3 covers 13 residues.

The V and J genes are TRBV28 and TRBJ2-1; TRBD2 matches at 9 bases. V dropped 7 bases and J dropped 6; count of bases not matched to a gene: 7. The germline gives CDR1 MDHEN, CDR2 SYDVKM. The CDR3 contains 14 residues. The CDR3 region has the DNA TGTGCCAGCATTCTAGCGGGAAGTCGCAATGAGCAGTTCTTC. Protein sequence: CASILAGSRNEQFF.

The chain employs TRBV5-1 and TRBJ2-7; 8 bases align to TRBD2. The CDR3 loop spans 14 amino acids. Trimming cost V 3 bases and J 0 bases; bases outside gene matches: 2. Per the germline V gene, CDR1 is SGHRS and CDR2 is YFSETQ. The CDR3 sequence: CASSSTSGSYEQYF. DNA for the CDR3: TGCGCCAGCAGCTCCACTAGCGGCTCCTACGAGCAGTACTTC.

V usage is TRBV7-2 and J usage is TRBJ2-5; maybe TRBD1 (5 bases). Trimming removed 3 bases from V and 5 bases from J, with 10 bases in between. This CDR3 is built from 13 residues. Germline assignment: CDR1 SGHTA and CDR2 FQGNSA. The CDR3 region is CASSFPRVETQYF. The CDR3 DNA reads TGTGCCAGCAGCTTTCCCAGGGTGGAGACCCAGTACTTC.

CDR3 sequence (DNA): TGTGCCAGCAGCCACCCCCCCGTTTACGAGCAGTACTTC. Translating gives CASSHPPVYEQYF. This sequence joins TRBV7-2 and TRBJ2-7, with D unresolved. The ends were cut back, 5 bases at V and 4 bases at J, with 12 bases in the middle. The CDR3 contains 13 residues. The germline gives CDR1 SGHTA, CDR2 FQGNSA. Full variable domain (remainder filled in from reference TRBV7-2 and TRBJ2-7): GAGVSQSPSNKVTEKGKDVELRCDPISGHTALYWYRQSLGQGLEFLIYFQGNSAPDKSGLPSDRFSAERTGGSVSTLTIQRTQQEDSAVYLCASSHPPVYEQYFGPGTRLTVT.